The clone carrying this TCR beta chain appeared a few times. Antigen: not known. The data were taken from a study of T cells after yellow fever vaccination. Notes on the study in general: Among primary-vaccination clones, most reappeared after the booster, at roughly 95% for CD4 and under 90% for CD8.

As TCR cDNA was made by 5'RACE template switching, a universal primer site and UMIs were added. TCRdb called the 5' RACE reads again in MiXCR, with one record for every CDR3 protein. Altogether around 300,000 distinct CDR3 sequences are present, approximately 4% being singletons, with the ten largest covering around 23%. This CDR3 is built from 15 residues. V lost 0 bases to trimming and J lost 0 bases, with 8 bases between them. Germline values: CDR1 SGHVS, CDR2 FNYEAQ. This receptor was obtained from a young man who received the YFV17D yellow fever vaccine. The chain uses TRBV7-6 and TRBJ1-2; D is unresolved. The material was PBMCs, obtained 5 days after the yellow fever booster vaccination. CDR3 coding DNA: TGTGCCAGCAGCTTAGCAAACGGACCTAACTATGGCTACACCTTC. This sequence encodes CASSLANGPNYGYTF.